This passage covers 13 T cell receptor beta chains from one sample sequenced in a study of T cells in Graves' hyperthyroidism and ophthalmopathy (dated by TCRdb to the late 2010s). The library was produced with multiplex PCR. The listed sequencing device is Illumina HiSeq 2000. The TCR beta CDR3 regions were amplified from RNA transcripts. The TCR CDR3 was subjected to a first round of RT-PCR using the HTBI primer set and the Qiagen OneStep RT-PCR kit. TCRdb handled the public reads itself, with Q25 trimming in fastp and clone calling in MiXCR, and kept productive beta chains. Duplicate CDR3 protein sequences are folded into a single record with the most common DNA and genes. Counted in this sample were over 700,000 distinct CDR3 sequences; around 39% of them appeared once. The top ten constitute 8% to 9% of the sample. Material: blood. Source of these receptors: a young man with Graves' hyperthyroidism.

This clonotype was detected only once. The CDR3 DNA sequence: TGTGCCAGCAGCTCCGGGCAGTTTTTT. This gives the protein CASSSGQFF. The chain employs TRBV7-9 and TRBJ2-2; D call uncertain. There are 9 residues in the CDR3. V shed 4 bases and J shed 16 bases, with 7 bases lying between them. CDR1 is SEHNR and CDR2 is FQNEAQ in the germline V gene (reference sequence).

This clonotype appeared a few times. The junction does not match germline at one end; this may be a read error. This chain connects TRBV7-8 to TRBJ1-5; no clear D. CDR1 and CDR2 (germline): SGHVS, FQNEAQ. The length of the CDR3 is 16 residues. CDR3: CASSQVLEVPGQPQHF. In DNA, the CDR3 is TGCGCCAGCAGCCAGGTATTGGAGGTTCCAGGTCAGCCCCAGCATTTT.

This sequence joins TRBV7-2 and TRBJ2-2; D remains unclear. V lost 6 bases and J 4 bases, leaving 9 bases between the germline ends. Germline V gene sequence: CDR1 SGHTA, CDR2 FQGNSA. The CDR3 totals 13 residues. CDR3 protein: CASRTAVTGELFF. The CDR3 DNA follows: TGTGCCAGCAGGACCGCTGTCACCGGGGAGCTGTTTTTT.

The chain couples TRBV10-3 to TRBJ2-7; 10 positions agree with TRBD2. The V segment lost 3 bases and the J segment 3 bases; nucleotides outside the gene matches: 2. From germline, CDR1 is ENHRY and CDR2 SYGVKD. The CDR3 is 14 residues long. The DNA for the CDR3 is TGTGCCATCAGTGACTGGACTAGCGGCTACGAGCAGTACTTC. Its protein product is CAISDWTSGYEQYF.

This clonotype was observed a few times. This rearrangement joins TRBV5-1 to TRBJ2-2; 7 positions match TRBD1. Germline V gene data show CDR1 as SGHRS and CDR2 as YFSETQ. This CDR3 region has 15 residues. V lost 0 bases to trimming and J lost 4 bases; unmatched junction nucleotides: 3. The CDR3 nucleotides are TGCGCCAGCAGCTTGGAGGGGGCGGCCACCGGGGAGCTGTTTTTT. It encodes CASSLEGAATGELFF.

V usage is TRBV14 and J usage is TRBJ2-7; 8 bases agree with TRBD1. V trimming: 8 bases; J trimming: 3 bases; junction bases outside the gene matches: 9. The germline gives CDR1 SGHDN, CDR2 FVKESK. The CDR3 sequence is 14 residues long. CDR3 DNA: TGTGCCAGCCTATTTACAGGGGGTGGCTACGAGCAGTACTTC. Protein: CASLFTGGGYEQYF.

This clonotype was seen repeatedly, ten times or more. This chain joins TRBV20-1 and TRBJ2-7; TRBD1 agrees at 9 bases. This CDR3 contains 14 residues. The ends lost 6 bases at V and 1 base at J; junction bases unmatched: 7. Germline V gives CDR1 DFQATT, CDR2 SNEGSKA (reference sequence). This chain's CDR3 is CSALTGTGSYEQYF. CDR3 in DNA: TGCAGTGCCCTTACAGGGACAGGGTCCTACGAGCAGTACTTC.

There are a few counts of this clonotype. The chain's CDR3 is CASSQDLITYEQYF. The CDR3 bases are TGTGCCAGCAGCCAGGACTTGATAACCTACGAGCAGTACTTC. The gene calls are TRBV7-2 and TRBJ2-7, with D maybe TRBD2 (5 bases). V was cut by 5 bases and J by 2 bases, with 13 bases left in between. CDR3 length: 14 residues. CDR1 SGHTA and CDR2 FQGNSA come from the germline V gene. The full variable domain, its missing parts supplied by reference TRBV7-2 and TRBJ2-7, is GAGVSQSPSNKVTEKGKDVELRCDPISGHTALYWYRQSLGQGLEFLIYFQGNSAPDKSGLPSDRFSAERTGGSVSTLTIQRTQQEDSAVYLCASSQDLITYEQYFGPGTRLTVT.

As concerns this clonotype: The junction and the germline gene differ at one end; a read error may be behind it. The chain combines TRBV10-3 with TRBJ1-1, with D uncertain. Germline V gene data show CDR1 as ENHRY and CDR2 as SYGVKD. The CDR3 sequence is 15 residues long. The CDR3 region has the DNA TGTGCCAGCAGTCCCGTATTTTGGCAGAACACTGAAGCTTTCTTT. It is translated as CASSPVFWQNTEAFF.

This clonotype was counted ten times or more. The chain's CDR3 is CSVLSGQHYEQYF. The CDR3 nucleotides read TGCAGCGTGCTCTCGGGACAGCACTACGAGCAGTACTTC. The chain combines TRBV29-1 with TRBJ2-7, with TRBD1 identical over 7 bases. Losses at the gene ends were 6 bases for V and 3 bases for J; bases not matched to a gene: 8. CDR3 length equals 13 residues. Germline-derived CDR1 and CDR2 are SQVTM and ANQGSEA.

At least ten counts were recorded for this clonotype. The chain has TRBV2 and TRBJ1-2; no definite D call. Germline V gene lookup returns CDR1 SNHLY and CDR2 FYNNEI. Trimming took 5 bases from V and 5 from J, leaving 12 bases between them. The CDR3 is 13 residues long. The CDR3 DNA follows: TGTGCCAGCAGTACCCAGGAGGTGTATGGCTACACCTTC. The encoded protein is CASSTQEVYGYTF.

This clonotype has ten or more counts. The chain links TRBV19 to TRBJ1-1; unclear D gene. Trimming pared 4 bases from V and 2 bases from J, leaving 8 bases between. From germline, CDR1 is LNHDA and CDR2 SQIVND (reference sequence). This CDR3 region has 13 residues. The CDR3 nucleotides read TGTGCCAGTAGTACACGGACCAACACTGAAGCTTTCTTT. As protein: CASSTRTNTEAFF.

The CDR3 region is CASSIDRSLPYGYTF. DNA for the CDR3: TGCGCCAGCAGCATCGACAGGTCCCTCCCCTATGGCTACACCTTC. The rearrangement joins TRBV5-1 to TRBJ1-2; a possible D gene is TRBD1 (6 bases). From germline, CDR1 is SGHRS and CDR2 YFSETQ. With 4 bases removed from V and 4 bases from J, the gap between germline ends came to 17 bases. The CDR3 extends over 15 amino acids.